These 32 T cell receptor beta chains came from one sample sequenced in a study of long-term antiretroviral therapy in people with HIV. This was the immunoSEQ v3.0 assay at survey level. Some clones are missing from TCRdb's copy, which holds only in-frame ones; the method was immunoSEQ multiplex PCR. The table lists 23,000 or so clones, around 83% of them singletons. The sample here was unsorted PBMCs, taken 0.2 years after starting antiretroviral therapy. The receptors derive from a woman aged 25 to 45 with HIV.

The CDR3, as DNA: TGTGCCAGCAGGGACCGACAGAACTATAATTCACCCCTCCACTTT. Translated: CASRDRQNYNSPLHF. This chain joins TRBV27 and TRBJ1-6; D is perhaps TRBD1 (5 bases). In germline, CDR1 is MNHEY, CDR2 SMNVEV (reference sequence). V shed 6 bases and J shed 3 bases, with 12 bases lying between them. The CDR3 has 15 residues.

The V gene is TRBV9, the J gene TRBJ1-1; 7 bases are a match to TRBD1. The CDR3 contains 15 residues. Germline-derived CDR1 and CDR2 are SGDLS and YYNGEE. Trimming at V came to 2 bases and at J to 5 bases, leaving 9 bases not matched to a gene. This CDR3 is CASSVTGTEGTEAFF. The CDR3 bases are TGTGCCAGCAGCGTCACCGGGACAGAAGGGACTGAAGCTTTCTTT.

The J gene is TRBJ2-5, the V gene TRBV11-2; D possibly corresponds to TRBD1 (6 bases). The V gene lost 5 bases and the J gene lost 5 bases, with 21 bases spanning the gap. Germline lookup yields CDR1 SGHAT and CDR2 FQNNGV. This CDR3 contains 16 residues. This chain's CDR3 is CASSRQQIIQGETQYF. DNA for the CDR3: TGTGCCAGCAGCCGCCAACAAATAATTCAGGGGGAGACCCAGTACTTC.

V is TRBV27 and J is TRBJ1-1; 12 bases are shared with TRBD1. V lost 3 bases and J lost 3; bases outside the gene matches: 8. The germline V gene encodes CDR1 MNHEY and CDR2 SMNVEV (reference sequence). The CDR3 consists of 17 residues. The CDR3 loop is CASSFRRDRGHHTEAFF. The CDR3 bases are TGTGCCAGCAGTTTCCGCCGGGACAGGGGGCATCACACTGAAGCTTTCTTT.

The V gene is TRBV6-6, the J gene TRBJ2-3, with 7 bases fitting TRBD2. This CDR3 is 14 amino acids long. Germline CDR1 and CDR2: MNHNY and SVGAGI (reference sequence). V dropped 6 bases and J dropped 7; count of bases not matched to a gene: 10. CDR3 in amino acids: CASSPGRGAHTQYF. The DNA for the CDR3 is TGTGCCAGCAGCCCAGGGAGGGGTGCACATACGCAGTATTTT.

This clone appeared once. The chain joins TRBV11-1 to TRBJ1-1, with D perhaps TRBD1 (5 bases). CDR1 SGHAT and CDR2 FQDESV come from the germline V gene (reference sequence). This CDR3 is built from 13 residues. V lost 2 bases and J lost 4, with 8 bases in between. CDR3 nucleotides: TGTGCCAGCAGCTTATTCGGGGGCACTGAAGCTTTCTTT. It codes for CASSLFGGTEAFF.

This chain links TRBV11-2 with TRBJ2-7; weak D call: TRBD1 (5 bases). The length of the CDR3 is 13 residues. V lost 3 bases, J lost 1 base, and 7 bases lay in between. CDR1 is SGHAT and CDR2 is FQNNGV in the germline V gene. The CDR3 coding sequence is TGTGCCAGCAGCTTCCGACAGTCCTACGAGCAGTACGTC. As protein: CASSFRQSYEQYV.

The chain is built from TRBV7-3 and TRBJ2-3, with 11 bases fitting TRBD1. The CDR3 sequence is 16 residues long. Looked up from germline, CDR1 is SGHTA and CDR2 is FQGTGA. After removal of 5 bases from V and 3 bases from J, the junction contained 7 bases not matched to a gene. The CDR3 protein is CASSAGTGGGTDTQYF. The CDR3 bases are TGTGCCAGCAGCGCCGGGACAGGGGGTGGTACAGATACGCAGTATTTT.

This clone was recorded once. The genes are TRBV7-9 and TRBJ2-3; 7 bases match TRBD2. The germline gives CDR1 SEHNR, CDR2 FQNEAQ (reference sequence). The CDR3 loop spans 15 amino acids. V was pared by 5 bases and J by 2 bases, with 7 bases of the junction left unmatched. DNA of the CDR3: TGTGCCAGCAGCCCCCCGGGGACTACCACAGATACGCAGTATTTT. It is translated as CASSPPGTTTDTQYF. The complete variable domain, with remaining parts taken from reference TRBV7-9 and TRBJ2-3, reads DTGVSQNPRHKITKRGQNVTFRCDPISEHNRLYWYRQTLGQGPEFLTYFQNEAQLEKSRLLSDRFSAERPKGSFSTLEIQRTEQGDSAMYLCASSPPGTTTDTQYFGPGTRLTVL.

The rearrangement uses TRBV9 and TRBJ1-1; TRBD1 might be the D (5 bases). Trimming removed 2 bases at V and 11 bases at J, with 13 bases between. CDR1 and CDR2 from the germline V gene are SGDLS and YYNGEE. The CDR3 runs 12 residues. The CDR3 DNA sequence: TGTGCCAGCAGCGTTCAGACAGTGGGGGCTTTCTTT. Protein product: CASSVQTVGAFF.

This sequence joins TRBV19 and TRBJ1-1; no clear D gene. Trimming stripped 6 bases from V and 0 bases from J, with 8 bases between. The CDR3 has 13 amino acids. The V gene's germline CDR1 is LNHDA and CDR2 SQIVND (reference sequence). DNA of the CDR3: TGTGCCAGTAGATGGCAGCTGAACACTGAAGCTTTCTTT. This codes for CASRWQLNTEAFF.

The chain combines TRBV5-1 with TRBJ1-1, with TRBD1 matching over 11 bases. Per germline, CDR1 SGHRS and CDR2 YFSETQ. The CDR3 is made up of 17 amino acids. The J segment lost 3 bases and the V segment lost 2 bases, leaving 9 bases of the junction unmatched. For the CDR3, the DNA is TGCGCCAGCAGCTTCGGACAGGGGGCAAGAGTGGACACTGAAGCTTTCTTT. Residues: CASSFGQGARVDTEAFF.

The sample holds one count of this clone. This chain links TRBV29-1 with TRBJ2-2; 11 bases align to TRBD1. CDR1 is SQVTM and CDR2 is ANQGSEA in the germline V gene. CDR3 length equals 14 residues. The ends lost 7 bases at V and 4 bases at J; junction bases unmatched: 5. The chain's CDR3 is CSGTGGQGTGELFF. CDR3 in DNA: TGCAGCGGGACAGGGGGCCAGGGCACCGGGGAGCTGTTTTTT.

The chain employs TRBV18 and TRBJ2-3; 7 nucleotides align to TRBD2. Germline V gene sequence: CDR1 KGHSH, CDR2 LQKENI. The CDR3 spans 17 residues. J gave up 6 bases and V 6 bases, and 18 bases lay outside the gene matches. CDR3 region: CASSNTHPGLVVDTQYF. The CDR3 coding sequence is TGTGCCAGCTCCAACACCCACCCTGGACTAGTTGTGGATACGCAGTATTTT.

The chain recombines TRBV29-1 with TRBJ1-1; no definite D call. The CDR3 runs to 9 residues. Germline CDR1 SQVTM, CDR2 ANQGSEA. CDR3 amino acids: CPRRVEAFF. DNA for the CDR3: TGCCCCCGCCGGGTTGAAGCTTTCTTT.

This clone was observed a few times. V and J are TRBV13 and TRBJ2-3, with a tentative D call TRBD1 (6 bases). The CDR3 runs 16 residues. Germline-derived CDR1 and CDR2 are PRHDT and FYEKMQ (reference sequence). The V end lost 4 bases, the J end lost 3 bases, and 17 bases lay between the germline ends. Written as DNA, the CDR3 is TGTGCCAGCAGCTCAAGGTGGGGGCCGGGGACAGATACGCAGTATTTT. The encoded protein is CASSSRWGPGTDTQYF.

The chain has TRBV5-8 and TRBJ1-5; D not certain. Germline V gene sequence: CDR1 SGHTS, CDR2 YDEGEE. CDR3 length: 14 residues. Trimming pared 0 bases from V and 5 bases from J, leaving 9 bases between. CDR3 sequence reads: CASSLAPPHQPQHF. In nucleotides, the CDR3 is TGTGCCAGCAGCTTGGCACCGCCCCATCAGCCCCAGCATTTT.

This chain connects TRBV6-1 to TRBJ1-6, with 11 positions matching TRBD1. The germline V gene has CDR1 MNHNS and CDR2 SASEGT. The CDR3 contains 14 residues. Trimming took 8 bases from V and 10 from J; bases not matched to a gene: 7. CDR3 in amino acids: CASVTWTGGSPLHF. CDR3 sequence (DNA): TGTGCCAGCGTGACTTGGACAGGGGGCTCACCCCTCCACTTT.

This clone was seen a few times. This chain's CDR3 is CASSRPGGRSSSPLHF. The CDR3 DNA sequence: TGTGCCAGCTCACGACCCGGGGGCAGGTCGTCGTCACCCCTCCACTTT. The V and J genes are TRBV18 and TRBJ1-6, with D perhaps TRBD1 (6 bases). The CDR3 sequence is 16 residues long. V lost 4 bases to trimming and J lost 10 bases, with 20 bases between them. Germline lookup yields CDR1 KGHSH and CDR2 LQKENI.

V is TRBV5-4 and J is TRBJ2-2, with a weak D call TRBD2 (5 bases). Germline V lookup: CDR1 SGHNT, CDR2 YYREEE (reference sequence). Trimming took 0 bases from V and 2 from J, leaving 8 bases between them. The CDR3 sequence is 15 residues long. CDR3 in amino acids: CASSLGGLNTGELFF. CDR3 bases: TGTGCCAGCAGCTTGGGCGGACTTAACACCGGGGAGCTGTTTTTT.

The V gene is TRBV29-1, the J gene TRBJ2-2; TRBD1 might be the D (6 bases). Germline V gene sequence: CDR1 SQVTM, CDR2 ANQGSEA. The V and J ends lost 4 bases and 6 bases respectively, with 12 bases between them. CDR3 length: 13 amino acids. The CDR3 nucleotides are TGCAGCGTTGGGGCAGGGGTGTCCGGGGAGCTGTTTTTT. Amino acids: CSVGAGVSGELFF.

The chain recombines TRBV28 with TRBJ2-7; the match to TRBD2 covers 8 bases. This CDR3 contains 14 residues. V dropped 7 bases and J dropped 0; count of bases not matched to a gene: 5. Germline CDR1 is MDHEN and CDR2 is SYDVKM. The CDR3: CASTGGALSYEQYF. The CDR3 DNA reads TGTGCCAGCACCGGGGGGGCCCTCTCCTACGAGCAGTACTTC.

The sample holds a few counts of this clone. The CDR3 sequence: CASRQGSADYTF. The CDR3 region has the DNA TGTGCCAGCAGACAGGGTAGCGCGGACTACACCTTC. V usage is TRBV6-1 and J usage is TRBJ1-2; weak D call: TRBD1 (6 bases). The CDR3 has 12 residues. Per germline, CDR1 MNHNS and CDR2 SASEGT. V shed 6 bases and J shed 10 bases, with 15 bases lying between them.

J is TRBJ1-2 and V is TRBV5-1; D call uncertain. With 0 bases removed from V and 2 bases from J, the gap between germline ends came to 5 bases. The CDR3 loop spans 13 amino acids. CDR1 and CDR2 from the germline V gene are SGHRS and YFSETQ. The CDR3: CASSLGQNYGYTF. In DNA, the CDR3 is TGCGCCAGCAGCTTGGGCCAGAACTATGGCTACACCTTC.

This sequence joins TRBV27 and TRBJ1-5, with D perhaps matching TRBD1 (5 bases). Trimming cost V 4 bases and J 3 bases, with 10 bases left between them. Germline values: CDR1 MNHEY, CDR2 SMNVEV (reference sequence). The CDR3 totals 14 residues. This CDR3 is CASSSYRFNQPQHF. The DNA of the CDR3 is TGTGCCAGCAGTTCGTACAGGTTCAATCAGCCCCAGCATTTT.

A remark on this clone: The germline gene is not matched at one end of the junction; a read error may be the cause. Here the CDR3 reads CASGLALDRRPEELFF. CDR3 coding DNA: TGTGCTAGTGGTTTGGCATTGGACAGACGCCCTGAAGAACTGTTTTTT. V usage is TRBV12-5 and J usage is TRBJ1-4; D perhaps matches TRBD1 (6 bases). CDR3 length: 16 amino acids. The germline V gene encodes CDR1 LGHNT and CDR2 FRNRAP.

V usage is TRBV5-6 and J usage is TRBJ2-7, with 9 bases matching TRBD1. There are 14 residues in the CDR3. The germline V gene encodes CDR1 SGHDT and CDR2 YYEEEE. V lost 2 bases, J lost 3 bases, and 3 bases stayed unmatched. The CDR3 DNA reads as TGTGCCAGCAGCTTCGGGACAGGGTTCTACGAGCAGTACGTC. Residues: CASSFGTGFYEQYV.

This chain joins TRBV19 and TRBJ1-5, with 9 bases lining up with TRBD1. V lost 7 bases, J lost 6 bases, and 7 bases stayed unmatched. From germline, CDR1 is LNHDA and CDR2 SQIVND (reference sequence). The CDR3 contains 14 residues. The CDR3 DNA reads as TGTGCCAGTAACCCGGGACAGGGAGTTCAGCCCCAGCATTTT. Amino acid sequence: CASNPGQGVQPQHF. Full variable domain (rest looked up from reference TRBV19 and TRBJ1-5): DGGITQSPKYLFRKEGQNVTLSCEQNLNHDAMYWYRQDPGQGLRLIYYSQIVNDFQKGDIAEGYSVSREKKESFPLTVTSAQKNPTAFYLCASNPGQGVQPQHFGDGTRLSIL.

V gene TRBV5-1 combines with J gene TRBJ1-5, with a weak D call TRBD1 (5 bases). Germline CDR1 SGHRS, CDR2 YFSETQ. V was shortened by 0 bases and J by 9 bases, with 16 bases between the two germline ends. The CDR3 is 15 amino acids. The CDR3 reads CASSLDGLPGGPQHF. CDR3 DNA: TGCGCCAGCAGCTTGGACGGCCTTCCGGGGGGGCCCCAGCATTTT.

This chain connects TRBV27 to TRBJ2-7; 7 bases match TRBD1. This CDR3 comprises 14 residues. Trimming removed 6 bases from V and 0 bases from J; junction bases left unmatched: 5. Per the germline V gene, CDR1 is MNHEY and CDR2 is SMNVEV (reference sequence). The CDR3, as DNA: TGTGCCAGCAGGGACAGGAAAAACTCCTACGAGCAGTACTTC. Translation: CASRDRKNSYEQYF.

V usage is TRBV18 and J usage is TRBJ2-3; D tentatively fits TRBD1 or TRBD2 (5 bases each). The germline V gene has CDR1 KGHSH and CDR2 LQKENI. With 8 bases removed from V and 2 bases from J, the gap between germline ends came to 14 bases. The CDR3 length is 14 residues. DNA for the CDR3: TGTGCCAGCGCAGGGACGGCTTTCACAGATACGCAGTATTTT. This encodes CASAGTAFTDTQYF.

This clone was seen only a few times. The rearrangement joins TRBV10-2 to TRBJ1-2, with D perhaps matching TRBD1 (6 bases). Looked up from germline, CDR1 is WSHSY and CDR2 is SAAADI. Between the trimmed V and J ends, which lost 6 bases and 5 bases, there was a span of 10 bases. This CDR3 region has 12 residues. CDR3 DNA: TGCGCCAGCAGCGGGACACCTTATGGCTACACCTTC. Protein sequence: CASSGTPYGYTF.